This T cell receptor (beta chain) was identified during a study of beta chain features in type 1 diabetes. The overall study: The patients were much like the healthy donors in age, gender and cell yields. Findings and limits, study-wide: TCRB CDR3s from Type 1 diabetes patients were moderately but significantly shorter in all four CD4+ subsets.

Only a few counts were recorded for this clone. Its target is unknown. cDNA synthesis used the whole RNA isolate, giving expressed TCRB sequences. Assay: immunoSEQ multiplex PCR; the TCRdb copy retains only in-frame clones and omits some. The sample carries around 130,000 clones, roughly 10% recorded once. The sequenced sample was central memory CD4+ T cells from blood. This clonotype was obtained from a man aged 30 to 39 with type 1 diabetes.

The CDR3 nucleotides are TGTGCCAGCAGCCCCAGGGAGCTAGCGGGGACTCGTAGCGGGGAGCTGTTTTTT. It codes for CASSPRELAGTRSGELFF. The rearrangement links TRBV4-2 to TRBJ2-2; 9 nucleotides align to TRBD2. The germline CDR1 and CDR2 sequences are LGHNA and YNFKEQ. CDR3 length: 18 amino acids. After removal of 4 bases from V and 7 bases from J, the junction contained 16 bases not matched to a gene.